A single sample gave rise to the 8 T cell receptor beta chains below, sequenced in a study of T-cell memory formation after mild COVID-19 (dated by TCRdb to the early 2020s). Library generation was performed with 5' RACE. TCRdb shows the sequencer as Illumina NovaSeq 6000. TCRdb handled the public reads itself, with Q25 trimming in fastp and clone calling in MiXCR, and kept productive beta chains. Each record represents a unique CDR3 protein, reported with the most common genes and DNA among its rows. Across this sample there are about 110,000 distinct CDR3 sequences, with 15% to 20% seen only once. Together, the top ten hold approximately 5.5% of the sample. Sequencing input: PBMCs or a T cell subset sorted from them (not recorded which). These receptors were taken from a man aged 18 to 29 who had mild COVID-19 (a few samples of this study predate the infection). The sample titles of this study are shuffled in the database, so cell type and time point are left out; the donor was told from shared clones.

The chain combines TRBV7-2 with TRBJ1-1; 7 positions agree with TRBD1. The CDR3 spans 16 residues. CDR1 is SGHTA and CDR2 is FQGNSA in the germline V gene. V dropped 5 bases and J dropped 4; count of bases not matched to a gene: 13. CDR3 coding DNA: TGTGCCAGCAGCCGACTCATCTCCCGGACAGGCACTGAAGCTTTCTTT. It specifies CASSRLISRTGTEAFF. Together with reference TRBV7-2 and TRBJ1-1, the CDR3 gives the full variable domain: GAGVSQSPSNKVTEKGKDVELRCDPISGHTALYWYRQSLGQGLEFLIYFQGNSAPDKSGLPSDRFSAERTGGSVSTLTIQRTQQEDSAVYLCASSRLISRTGTEAFFGQGTRLTVV.

This clonotype came up a few times. The rearrangement links TRBV19 to TRBJ2-7; 7 nucleotides line up with TRBD1. Losses at the gene ends were 5 bases for V and 0 bases for J; bases not matched to a gene: 7. CDR3 length equals 15 residues. Germline V CDR1 and CDR2: LNHDA, SQIVND (reference sequence). The CDR3 nucleotides are TGTGCCAGTAGTGCCGGGACAGCGAGCTCCTACGAGCAGTACTTC. This codes for CASSAGTASSYEQYF. The full variable domain, completed using reference TRBV19 and TRBJ2-7, is DGGITQSPKYLFRKEGQNVTLSCEQNLNHDAMYWYRQDPGQGLRLIYYSQIVNDFQKGDIAEGYSVSREKKESFPLTVTSAQKNPTAFYLCASSAGTASSYEQYFGPGTRLTVT.

This chain links TRBV5-5 with TRBJ2-3, with D maybe TRBD2 (5 bases). Deletions cut 0 bases from V and 2 bases from J, with 10 bases between. The CDR3 is made up of 15 amino acids. Germline values: CDR1 SGHKS, CDR2 YYEKEE (reference sequence). CDR3 protein: CASSLGGIVTDTQYF. For the CDR3, the DNA is TGTGCCAGCAGCTTGGGAGGGATTGTCACAGATACGCAGTATTTT. The full variable domain, in which reference TRBV5-5 and TRBJ2-3 provide the parts outside the CDR3, is DAGVTQSPTHLIKTRGQQVTLRCSPISGHKSVSWYQQVLGQGPQFIFQYYEKEERGRGNFPDRFSARQFPNYSSELNVNALLLGDSALYLCASSLGGIVTDTQYFGPGTRLTVL.

This clonotype has just a few counts. The gene calls are TRBV5-1 and TRBJ2-7, with 7 bases fitting TRBD1. The CDR3 runs to 15 residues. V shed 3 bases and J 2 bases; nucleotides not matched to a gene: 8. Per the germline V gene, CDR1 is SGHRS and CDR2 is YFSETQ. CDR3 sequence (DNA): TGCGCCAGCAGCTGGGGGCCGGGACAGACCTACGAGCAGTACGTC. Protein product: CASSWGPGQTYEQYV.

To note about this clonotype: The limits of the CDR3 on the DNA are not certain, so only TCRdb's listed CDR3 is given. This chain joins TRBV4-3 and TRBJ2-7; no DNA check was done on the table's D call, TRBD1. Germline V lookup: CDR1 LGHNA, CDR2 YSLEER. Both ends counted, the CDR3 spans 13 residues. This chain's CDR3 is CASSQETWGQGSF.

V gene TRBV6-1 combines with J gene TRBJ2-7; tentatively, D is TRBD1 or TRBD2 (5 bases each). The V gene's germline CDR1 is MNHNS and CDR2 SASEGT. The CDR3 loop spans 15 amino acids. The ends were cut back, 6 bases at V and 2 bases at J, with 17 bases in the middle. The CDR3 loop is CASRSGAPPPYEQYF. CDR3 bases: TGTGCCAGCAGATCCGGGGCTCCACCACCCTACGAGCAGTACTTC.

The chain has TRBV4-3 and TRBJ2-5; D unresolved. Trimming cost V 0 bases and J 7 bases, with 6 bases left between them. Germline V gene data show CDR1 as LGHNA and CDR2 as YSLEER. The CDR3 has 12 residues. The CDR3 region is CASSQDRVTQYF. The CDR3 nucleotides read TGCGCCAGCAGCCAAGATAGAGTGACCCAGTACTTC.

This chain connects TRBV4-3 to TRBJ1-3; D ambiguous. V was pared by 0 bases and J by 7 bases, with 7 bases between. Germline assignment: CDR1 LGHNA and CDR2 YSLEER. The CDR3 loop spans 13 amino acids. The CDR3 sequence: CASSQDRFNTIYF. The CDR3 DNA sequence: TGCGCCAGCAGCCAAGATCGCTTTAACACCATATATTTT.